These 8 T cell receptor beta chains share one sample of origin, sequenced in a study of identical twins. TCRdb re-analysed the 5' RACE reads in MiXCR, keeping a single row per CDR3 protein. This sample yields 700,000 or so distinct CDR3 sequences, of which less than 10% are seen a single time; about 0.98% belongs to the top ten. This same sample was also part of a study on yellow fever vaccine responses in identical twins.

The sequenced material came from PBMCs. The receptors were gathered from a young woman in good health.

This chain connects TRBV5-1 to TRBJ2-7; D is perhaps TRBD1 or TRBD2 (5 bases each). V was pared by 0 bases and J by 9 bases, with 13 bases between. The germline gives CDR1 SGHRS, CDR2 YFSETQ. This CDR3 region has 13 residues. This CDR3 is CASSLGGPPGQYF. The CDR3 coding sequence is TGCGCCAGCAGCTTGGGGGGACCCCCCGGGCAGTACTTC.

The sample holds many counts of this clonotype. V gene TRBV5-1 combines with J gene TRBJ2-2, with 7 bases identical to TRBD1. This CDR3 is built from 15 residues. The germline CDR1 and CDR2 sequences are SGHRS and YFSETQ. V trimming: 2 bases; J trimming: 5 bases; junction bases outside the gene matches: 6. CDR3 protein: CASSFTGVWTGELFF. CDR3 nucleotide sequence: TGCGCCAGCAGCTTTACAGGGGTTTGGACCGGGGAGCTGTTTTTT.

Only a few counts were recorded for this clonotype. The V and J genes are TRBV27 and TRBJ2-1, with TRBD2 matching 9 bases. The germline V gene encodes CDR1 MNHEY and CDR2 SMNVEV (reference sequence). V lost 11 bases and J lost 1; bases outside the gene matches: 6. CDR3 size: 14 residues. The CDR3 region is CAVRAGGSYNEQFF. The CDR3 region has the DNA TGTGCCGTCCGGGCGGGAGGGTCCTACAATGAGCAGTTCTTC.

This clonotype has ten or more counts. The chain has TRBV25-1 and TRBJ1-2; 11 nucleotides match TRBD1. Unmatched junction bases numbered 7, after V lost 3 bases and J lost 10 bases. The CDR3 is made up of 14 amino acids. Germline V gives CDR1 MGHDK, CDR2 SYGVNS. The CDR3 nucleotides are TGTGCCAGCAGTGACTCCGGGACAGGGGGAGACTACACCTTC. This codes for CASSDSGTGGDYTF.

This clonotype was detected ten times or more. The rearrangement uses TRBV5-1 and TRBJ2-5; possibly TRBD1 for D (5 bases). Germline values: CDR1 SGHRS, CDR2 YFSETQ. The V and J ends lost 6 bases and 5 bases respectively, with 8 bases between them. This CDR3 has 11 residues. The CDR3 spells CASKGKETQYF. Here the CDR3 DNA reads TGCGCCAGCAAGGGGAAGGAGACCCAGTACTTC. Together with reference TRBV5-1 and TRBJ2-5, the CDR3 gives the full variable domain: KAGVTQTPRYLIKTRGQQVTLSCSPISGHRSVSWYQQTPGQGLQFLFEYFSETQRNKGNFPGRFSGRQFSNSRSEMNVSTLELGDSALYLCASKGKETQYFGPGTRLLVL.

The V and J genes are TRBV7-2 and TRBJ1-2, with D possibly TRBD1 on 5 matching bases. The CDR3 has 16 residues. V lost 5 bases, J lost 0 bases, and 16 bases lay in between. Germline loops: CDR1 SGHTA, CDR2 FQGNSA. The DNA for the CDR3 is TGTGCCAGCAGCCCGGTGGTGGGGGAGGCTAACTATGGCTACACCTTC. It is translated as CASSPVVGEANYGYTF.

In its sample, this clonotype was seen many times. The chain uses TRBV6-2 or TRBV6-3 and TRBJ1-2, with 7 bases aligning to TRBD1. Unmatched junction bases numbered 15, after V lost 6 bases and J lost 8 bases. The V gene's germline CDR1 is MNHEY and CDR2 SVGEGT. The CDR3 is 15 residues long. This CDR3 reads CASRTGDLDLGGYTF. The DNA for the CDR3 is TGTGCCAGCAGAACAGGGGACCTCGATCTTGGCGGCTACACCTTC.

This clonotype has at least ten counts. The V and J genes are TRBV5-1 and TRBJ2-2, with TRBD2 matching over 9 bases. V was clipped by 1 base and J by 6 bases; unmatched bases: 7. This CDR3 comprises 16 residues. CDR1 and CDR2 (germline): SGHRS, YFSETQ. In DNA, the CDR3 is TGCGCCAGCAGCTTGTTAGCGGGGGATTTCGCCGGGGAGCTGTTTTTT. It specifies CASSLLAGDFAGELFF.